The clone carrying this T cell receptor beta chain was counted between two and nine times. Its antigen is unidentified. The trim removed 5 bases at V and 4 bases at J, leaving 6 bases unmatched. Germline V gene data show CDR1 as MNHEY and CDR2 as SVGEGT. The CDR3 loop spans 16 amino acids. The sample belongs to a study of identical twins. Unique molecular identifiers were present on the cDNA, which also gained a universal primer site by template switching. TCRdb processed the 5' RACE reads anew with MiXCR; each CDR3 protein has one entry. The sample records 250,000 or so distinct CDR3 sequences, 5.5% to 7% being singletons. Regarding the study as a whole: The same donors were not followed; conclusions instead depended on cross-sectional statistical analysis. The study found that models underestimated out-of-frame TCR alpha sharing in monozygotic twins. In cord blood, abundant beta clonotypes had fewer insertions; memory showed no trend.

The data also belong to a second study, concerning yellow fever vaccine responses in identical twins.

The source material was memory (CD45RO+) T cells sorted from blood. The clonotype comes from a woman aged 18-29 years in good health. The J gene is TRBJ2-6, the V gene TRBV6-2 or TRBV6-3, with 9 nucleotides matching TRBD1. CDR3 DNA: TGTGCCAGCAGTCCCGGGACAGGGAGAGGGGCCAACGTCCTGACTTTC. This encodes CASSPGTGRGANVLTF.